This TCR beta chain was profiled in a study of T cells in tuberculosis. Study background: A South African cohort included IGRA-negative adolescents, latently infected IGRA-positive adolescents and adults with active tuberculosis.

From germline, CDR1 is LGHNA and CDR2 YSLEER. V shed 4 bases and J 14 bases; nucleotides not matched to a gene: 7. This CDR3 is built from 13 residues. About this clone itself: Its specificity is unknown.

The study, taken as a whole, reports: The TCR-beta difference was not significant; alpha differences partly reflected length.

This table comes from immunoSEQ multiplex PCR, and its TCRdb copy is limited to in-frame clones, with some not included. The sample lists roughly 28,000 clones, 90% seen once, with around 6.1% in the top ten. The V gene is TRBV4-3, the J gene TRBJ2-3; 12 positions match TRBD1. Sequencing used PBMCs. The sequence came from a donor between 10 and 29 years old with latent tuberculosis or without tuberculosis infection. Written as DNA, the CDR3 is TGCGCCAGCAGCCGCTCCGGGACAGGGGGCTTGTATTTT. Translating it yields CASSRSGTGGLYF.